This is a list of T cell receptor beta chains from one sample in a study of blood T cell repertoires in COVID-19. Clones were read by immunoSEQ multiplex PCR, and TCRdb kept only the in-frame ones, dropping some. The table has about 91,000 clones, around 75% seen once; the top ten hold around 24%. Source material: peripheral blood. These receptors were obtained from a man in his 70s with acute or convalescent COVID-19. Both conserved end residues are trimmed from each CDR3.

j_call v_call cdr3_aa
TRBJ2-1 TRBV24-1 ATSERRDNEQF
TRBJ1-5 TRBV6-1 ASSWGQGKNQPQH
TRBJ1-1 TRBV27 ASSSLGNTEAF
TRBJ1-2 TRBV6-4 ASRGPGTGENYGYT
TRBJ1-5 TRBV7-2 ASSLRDSGQPQH
TRBJ2-2 TRBV9 ASRAGVYTGELF
TRBJ1-1 TRBV27 ASSLGTGYRNTEAF
TRBJ2-3 TRBV10-1 ASKVGGPRWTDTQY
TRBJ2-2 TRBV5-4 AFFAGTADTSGGELF
TRBJ1-2 TRBV20-1 SASDASGYT
TRBJ2-7 TRBV15 ATSRDATLFYDQY
TRBJ1-1 TRBV5-6 ASSLAEGHTEAF
TRBJ2-3 TRBV6-5 ASSRTSGTDTQY
TRBJ2-2 TRBV7-2 ASSPFAGPTGELF
TRBJ1-5 TRBV5-1 ASSLASGDQPQH
TRBJ2-2 TRBV19 ASSIPRGLSTGELF
TRBJ1-2 TRBV28 AALAVYGYT
TRBJ2-1 TRBV5-4 ASSPGLPSYNEQF
TRBJ2-2 TRBV25-1 ASTETSYTGELF
TRBJ1-1 TRBV27 ASSLLGNAGGLGPRIYHEAF
TRBJ2-2 TRBV7-9 ASSRTSLPQNAGELF
TRBJ1-5 TRBV30 AWSTGSNQPQH
TRBJ2-1 TRBV19 ASSIGAGGRNEQF
TRBJ2-7 TRBV2 ASSGGLSAGGREQY
TRBJ1-6 TRBV28 ASSLPGWTSPLH
TRBJ2-2 TRBV4-1 ASSQLAGTGELF
TRBJ2-3 TRBV9 ASSVTGLGTDTQY
TRBJ2-1 TRBV15 ATGTSSYNEQF
TRBJ1-2 TRBV20-1 SEESYGYT
TRBJ1-1 TRBV27 ASRPREGGAAF
TRBJ1-2 TRBV7-9 ASSPARGVYL
TRBJ2-7 TRBV5-1 ASSLGDRGLYEQY
TRBJ1-2 TRBV4-3 ASSQVGQGNRGYT
TRBJ1-3 TRBV11-2 ASSSTGGGNTIY
TRBJ2-2 TRBV28 ASSKGLAGAGELF
TRBJ1-2 TRBV7-2 ASSFGQSRSGYT
TRBJ1-1 TRBV5-1 ASSSFNRGTEAF
TRBJ2-3 TRBV28 ASRGRAGAGPDTQY
TRBJ2-4 TRBV6-2/TRBV6-3 ASSSLSSGRARNIQY
TRBJ2-7 TRBV6-5 ASSYSSPYRYEQY
TRBJ1-6 TRBV2 ASSPGDRVNSPLH
TRBJ2-7 TRBV4-2 ASSLPGQGLNEQY
TRBJ2-7 TRBV6-5 ASITTRGSYEQY
TRBJ2-3 TRBV5-6 ASKGGRDTQY
TRBJ2-2 TRBV5-1 ASSPTGNTGELF
TRBJ2-7 TRBV19 ASSIESGTGRSEQY
TRBJ2-3 TRBV5-4 ASSLVLAGGADTQY
TRBJ2-1 TRBV25-1 ASSVRDRELDEQF
TRBJ2-3 TRBV15 ATRGRSYTDTQY
TRBJ2-4 TRBV18 ASSPEDTLAKNIQY
TRBJ2-1 TRBV11-2 ASSLTRNEAEQF
TRBJ2-2 TRBV7-2 ASSFSSGRAVGTGELF
TRBJ2-1 TRBV5-1 ASSLAPTSGNEQF
TRBJ1-1 TRBV27 ASSLDRVDTEAF
TRBJ1-6 TRBV25-1 ASSEPRGGGYSPLH
TRBJ1-1 TRBV6-2/TRBV6-3 ASSYGVGATEAF